This TCR beta chain was recorded in a study of PD-1 blockade in classical Hodgkin lymphoma. Using immunoSEQ multiplex PCR, the repertoire was profiled, and TCRdb retains in-frame clones only, with some absent. The profile shows 20,000 or so clones, 73% of them singletons. No patient escaped relapse after autologous stem cell transplantation, and brentuximab vedotin exposure varied. The CDR3 is 16 amino acids. The J segment lost 0 bases and the V segment lost 1 base, leaving 6 bases of the junction unmatched. Germline CDR1 and CDR2: SEHNR and FQNEAQ (reference sequence). The V and J genes are TRBV7-9 and TRBJ2-7, with 7 bases lining up with TRBD2. The sequence was collected from a human donor with classical Hodgkin lymphoma. The sequencing used peripheral blood mononuclear cells (PBMCs), collected before the second cycle of nivolumab. The CDR3 bases are TGTGCCAGCAGCTTAGGCCTAGCGGTTAGCTCCTACGAGCAGTACTTC. Protein product: CASSLGLAVSSYEQYF.